Below, 3 T cell receptor beta chains from the same sample are listed, as sequenced in a study of blood T cell repertoires in COVID-19. Profiling relied on immunoSEQ multiplex PCR, and the TCRdb table lists in-frame clones only, not all of them. The repertoire holds 100,000 to 150,000 clones, roughly 84% seen once, with 1.4% in the top ten. Material for sequencing was peripheral blood. Receptor source: a man in his sixties with acute or convalescent COVID-19.

The chain couples TRBV5-6 to TRBJ1-1; TRBD1 matches at 9 bases. The CDR3 runs 14 residues. Germline values: CDR1 SGHDT, CDR2 YYEEEE. With V trimmed by 4 bases and J by 10 bases, 11 bases remained unmatched. The CDR3 sequence is CASSQGQGFLGAFF. The DNA of the CDR3 is TGTGCCAGCAGCCAGGGACAGGGATTCTTGGGAGCTTTCTTT. The full variable domain, rest sourced from reference TRBV5-6 and TRBJ1-1, is DAGVTQSPTHLIKTRGQQVTLRCSPKSGHDTVSWYQQALGQGPQFIFQYYEEEERQRGNFPDRFSGHQFPNYSSELNVNALLLGDSALYLCASSQGQGFLGAFFGQGTRLTVV.

The chain employs TRBV5-6 and TRBJ1-1; 9 nucleotides align to TRBD1. The CDR3 runs to 14 residues. V lost 4 bases and J lost 6; bases outside the gene matches: 7. The germline V gene encodes CDR1 SGHDT and CDR2 YYEEEE. The chain's CDR3 is CASSDTGGSAEAFF. As DNA, the CDR3 is TGTGCCAGCAGCGATACAGGGGGCTCGGCTGAAGCTTTCTTT.

The chain combines TRBV5-1 with TRBJ1-1; TRBD1 aligns across 7 bases. This CDR3 has 15 amino acids. V lost 4 bases and J lost 1; bases outside the gene matches: 7. Looked up from germline, CDR1 is SGHRS and CDR2 is YFSETQ. CDR3 in amino acids: CASSLPGQPNTEAFF. CDR3 nucleotide sequence: TGCGCCAGCAGCCTCCCGGGACAGCCGAACACTGAAGCTTTCTTT.